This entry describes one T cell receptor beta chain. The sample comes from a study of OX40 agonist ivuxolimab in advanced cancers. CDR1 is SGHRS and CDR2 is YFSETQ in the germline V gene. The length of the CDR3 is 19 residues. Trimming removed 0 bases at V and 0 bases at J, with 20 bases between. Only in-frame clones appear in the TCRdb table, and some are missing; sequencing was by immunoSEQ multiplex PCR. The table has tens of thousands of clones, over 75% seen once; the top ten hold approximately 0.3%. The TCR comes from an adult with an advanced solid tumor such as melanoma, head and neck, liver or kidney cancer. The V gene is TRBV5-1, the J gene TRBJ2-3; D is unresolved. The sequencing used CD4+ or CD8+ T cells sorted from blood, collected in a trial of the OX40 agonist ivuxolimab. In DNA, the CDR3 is TGCGCCAGCAGCTTGGACCCCCCGGGCTCCACCCTAAGCACAGATACGCAGTATTTT. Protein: CASSLDPPGSTLSTDTQYF. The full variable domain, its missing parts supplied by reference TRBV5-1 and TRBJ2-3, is KAGVTQTPRYLIKTRGQQVTLSCSPISGHRSVSWYQQTPGQGLQFLFEYFSETQRNKGNFPGRFSGRQFSNSRSEMNVSTLELGDSALYLCASSLDPPGSTLSTDTQYFGPGTRLTVL.